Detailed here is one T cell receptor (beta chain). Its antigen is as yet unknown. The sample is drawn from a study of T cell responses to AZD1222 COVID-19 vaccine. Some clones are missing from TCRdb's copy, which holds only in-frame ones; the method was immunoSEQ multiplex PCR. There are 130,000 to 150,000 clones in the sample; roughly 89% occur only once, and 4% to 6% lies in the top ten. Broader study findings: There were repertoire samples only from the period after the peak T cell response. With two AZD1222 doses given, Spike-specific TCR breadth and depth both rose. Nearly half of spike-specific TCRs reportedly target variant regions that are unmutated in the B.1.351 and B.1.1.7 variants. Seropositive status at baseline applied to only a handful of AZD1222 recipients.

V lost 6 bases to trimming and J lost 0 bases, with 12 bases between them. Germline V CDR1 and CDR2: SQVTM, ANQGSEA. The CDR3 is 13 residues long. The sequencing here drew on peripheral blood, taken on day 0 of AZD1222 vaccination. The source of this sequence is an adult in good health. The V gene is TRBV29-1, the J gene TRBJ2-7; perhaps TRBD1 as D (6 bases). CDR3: CSVIETGSYEQYF. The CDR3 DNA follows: TGCAGCGTAATAGAGACAGGCTCCTACGAGCAGTACTTC.